The rows below give T cell receptor beta chains drawn from one sample of a study of T cells in Graves' hyperthyroidism and ophthalmopathy. TCRdb reprocessed the multiplex PCR reads with MiXCR, giving one entry per CDR3 protein. This sample has a few hundred thousand distinct CDR3 sequences, with less than 20% found just once. The sample comprised blood. The receptors originated from a woman aged 35 to 49 with Graves' ophthalmopathy. Both conserved end residues are part of each CDR3. D genes are given only for firm matches. Each size is once, few, many or a size class.

CDR3aa,CDR3nt,v_gene,j_gene,abundance,d_gene
CASRQHRDSNRDTEAFF,TGTGCCAGCAGACAGCACCGGGACTCAAACCGGGACACTGAAGCTTTCTTT,TRBV6-2/TRBV6-3,TRBJ1-1,many,NA
CASNLPAVEQYF,TGTGCCAGCAACCTCCCAGCAGTCGAGCAGTACTTC,TRBV6-2/TRBV6-3,TRBJ2-7,many,NA
CSARDSLGTEAFF,TGCAGTGCTAGAGATTCACTGGGGACTGAAGCTTTCTTT,TRBV20-1,TRBJ1-1,many,NA
CASSLKGANSPLHF,TGTGCCAGCAGCTTAAAGGGGGCAAATTCACCCCTCCACTTT,TRBV7-2,TRBJ1-6,many,TRBD1
CASSPPGTFTGELFF,TGTGCCAGCAGCCCCCCGGGGACTTTCACCGGGGAGCTGTTTTTT,TRBV7-9,TRBJ2-2,many,NA
CASSLRQGAFGYTF,TGTGCCAGCAGTTTACGACAGGGGGCTTTTGGCTACACCTTC,TRBV12-3/TRBV12-4,TRBJ1-2,many,TRBD1
CASSATPNRLTLGQYF,TGTGCCAGCAGTGCCACGCCCAACAGGTTGACGCTTGGTCAGTACTTC,TRBV27,TRBJ2-7,many,NA
CASSQVSFSNQPQHF,TGCGCCAGCAGCCAAGTTAGCTTTAGCAATCAGCCCCAGCATTTT,TRBV4-1,TRBJ1-5,many,NA
CATSRVTSVTGELFF,TGTGCCACCAGCAGGGTGACTAGCGTCACCGGGGAGCTGTTTTTT,TRBV15,TRBJ2-2,many,TRBD2
CASSPDGDQPQHF,TGTGCCAGCAGTCCGGACGGCGATCAGCCCCAGCATTTT,TRBV12-3/TRBV12-4,TRBJ1-5,many,NA
CSAQPTRGGYTF,TGCAGTGCCCAACCAACGAGAGGTGGCTACACCTTC,TRBV20-1,TRBJ1-2,many,NA
CASRLDGRGAYEQYF,TGTGCCAGCAGATTGGACGGTCGCGGCGCCTACGAGCAGTACTTC,TRBV28,TRBJ2-7,many,NA
CASSVIMDPTGELFF,TGTGCCAGCAGCGTAATCATGGACCCTACCGGGGAGCTGTTTTTT,TRBV7-8,TRBJ2-2,many,NA
CASSFGWRSGNTIYF,TGTGCCAGCAGCTTCGGTTGGCGCTCTGGAAACACCATATATTTT,TRBV7-2,TRBJ1-3,many,NA
CASSGEGYYGYTF,TGTGCCAGCAGTGGCGAAGGATACTATGGCTACACCTTC,TRBV28,TRBJ1-2,many,NA
CSVVYGVNTEAFF,TGCAGCGTTGTTTACGGGGTGAACACTGAAGCTTTCTTT,TRBV29-1,TRBJ1-1,many,NA
CASSIGASGQETQYF,TGTGCCAGTAGTATTGGGGCTAGCGGCCAAGAGACCCAGTACTTC,TRBV19,TRBJ2-5,many,TRBD2
CASGFTSGRENTGELFF,TGTGCTAGTGGTTTTACTTCCGGCAGGGAGAACACCGGGGAGCTGTTTTTT,TRBV12-5,TRBJ2-2,many,NA
CASIQGNSANYGYTF,TGTGCCAGCATACAGGGTAACAGCGCTAACTATGGCTACACCTTC,TRBV6-1,TRBJ1-2,few,NA
CASSTIRDRVVQYF,TGCGCCAGCAGCACGATCCGGGACAGGGTTGTCCAGTACTTC,TRBV5-1,TRBJ2-7,many,TRBD1
CASSLRGVTGYEQYF,TGTGCCAGCAGTTTAAGAGGGGTCACTGGCTACGAGCAGTACTTC,TRBV27,TRBJ2-7,many,NA
CASSYNGELFF,TGTGCCAGCAGTTACAACGGGGAGCTGTTTTTT,TRBV6-5,TRBJ2-2,many,NA
CSAQAPASYEQYF,TGCAGTGCTCAAGCCCCAGCTTCCTACGAGCAGTACTTC,TRBV20-1,TRBJ2-7,many,NA
CASSYRDNSYEQYF,TGTGCCAGCAGTTACCGGGACAACTCCTACGAGCAGTACTTC,TRBV6-5,TRBJ2-7,many,NA
CASSQGGYTWDEQYF,TGCGCCAGCAGCCAAGGCGGGTACACCTGGGACGAGCAGTACTTC,TRBV4-3,TRBJ2-7,many,NA
CASSPGQGAVAFF,TGTGCCAGCAGCCCGGGACAGGGGGCGGTAGCTTTCTTT,TRBV12-3/TRBV12-4,TRBJ1-1,many,TRBD1
CASSPRGHSDTQYF,TGTGCCAGCAGCCCCCGGGGCCATTCAGATACGCAGTATTTT,TRBV7-9,TRBJ2-3,many,NA
CASSYSTSGIGRNIQYF,TGTGCCAGCAGTTACTCGACTAGCGGGATTGGGAGAAACATTCAGTACTTC,TRBV6-5,TRBJ2-4,many,TRBD2
CASTFASAASEAFF,TGTGCCAGCACCTTCGCTTCAGCCGCGAGTGAAGCTTTCTTT,TRBV7-9,TRBJ1-1,many,NA
CASSLSWQETQYF,TGTGCCAGCAGCCTAAGCTGGCAAGAGACCCAGTACTTC,TRBV7-2,TRBJ2-5,many,NA
CASSLQSRQGSYEQYF,TGTGCCAGCAGCTTACAATCCAGACAGGGCTCCTACGAGCAGTACTTC,TRBV7-8,TRBJ2-7,many,TRBD1